The T cell receptor (beta chain) described here comes from a study of CD8 T cells in Susac syndrome. Trimming removed 0 bases from V and 9 bases from J, with 9 bases in between. CDR3 length: 13 residues. Reverse transcription of roughly 0.5 to 1 ug RNA was performed with random hexamers. TCRdb used MiXCR to reprocess the immunoSEQ multiplex PCR reads, holding one entry per CDR3 protein. The table includes roughly 130,000 distinct CDR3 sequences, nearly 95% detected once. The chain has TRBV12-3 or TRBV12-4 and TRBJ2-1; D remains ambiguous. This receptor was identified in a human donor in good health. The sample was CD4+ T cells from PBMCs. CDR3 nucleotide sequence: TGTGCCAGCAGTTTAGCGCTGTCCGGTGAGCAGTTCTTC. Protein sequence: CASSLALSGEQFF.